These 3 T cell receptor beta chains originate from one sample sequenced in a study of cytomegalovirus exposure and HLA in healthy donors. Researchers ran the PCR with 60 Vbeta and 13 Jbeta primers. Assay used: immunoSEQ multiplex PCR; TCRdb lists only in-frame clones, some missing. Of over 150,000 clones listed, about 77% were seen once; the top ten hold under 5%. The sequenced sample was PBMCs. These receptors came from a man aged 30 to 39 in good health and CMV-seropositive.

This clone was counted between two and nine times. The CDR3 region has the DNA TGTGCCTGGAGTGTAGTGGGGCTCAATTCACCCCTCCACTTT. Translation: CAWSVVGLNSPLHF. This rearrangement joins TRBV30 to TRBJ1-6, with a weak D call TRBD1 (5 bases). The CDR3 is made up of 14 amino acids. V lost 0 bases, J lost 7 bases, and 10 bases lay in between. Germline V gene data show CDR1 as GTSNPN and CDR2 as SVGIG (reference sequence).

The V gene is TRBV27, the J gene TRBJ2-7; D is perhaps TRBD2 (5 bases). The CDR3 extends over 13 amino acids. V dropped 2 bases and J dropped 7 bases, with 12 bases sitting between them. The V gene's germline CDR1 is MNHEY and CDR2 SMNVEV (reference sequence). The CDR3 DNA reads TGTGCCAGCAGTTTAGAAGGGCGCGGGGAGCAGTACTTC. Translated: CASSLEGRGEQYF.

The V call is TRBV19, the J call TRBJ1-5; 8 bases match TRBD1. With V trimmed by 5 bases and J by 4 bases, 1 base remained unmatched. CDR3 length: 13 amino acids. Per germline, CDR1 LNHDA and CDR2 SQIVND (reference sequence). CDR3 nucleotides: TGTGCCAGTAGTGACAGGGGAAATCAGCCCCAGCATTTT. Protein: CASSDRGNQPQHF.